The rows below give T cell receptor beta chains drawn from one sample of a study of T cell repertoires in cytomegalovirus infection. TCRdb analysed the reads with MiXCR anew, one entry per CDR3 protein. Of 150,000 or so distinct CDR3 sequences listed, more than 15% are singletons. Sequenced: CD8+ T cells from PBMCs. Source of these receptors: a human donor in good health (CMV status not recorded). Some clones in this sample may be carry-over from other donors' samples. Both conserved end residues are part of each CDR3. D genes are given only for firm matches. Part of the rows lack a size; the others show once, few, many or a class for expanded clones.

abundance	v_gene	d_gene	j_gene	CDR3nt	CDR3aa
few	TRBV11-1	NA	TRBJ2-1	TGTGCCAGCAGCTTCGTCCAGGGCTCCTACAATGAGCAGTTCTTC	CASSFVQGSYNEQFF
NA	TRBV25-1	NA	TRBJ1-2	TGTGCCAGCAGTGATGGGCAGTCTTATAACTATGGCTACACCTTC	CASSDGQSYNYGYTF
NA	TRBV7-1	TRBD1	TRBJ1-3	TGTGCCAGCAGCTCGACAGGGAATGGAAACACCATATATTTT	CASSSTGNGNTIYF
NA	TRBV2	NA	TRBJ1-2	TGTGCCAGCAGTGATCCTCGGGGGGCCGGCTATGGCTACACCTTC	CASSDPRGAGYGYTF
few	TRBV7-2	NA	TRBJ1-2	TGTGCCAGCAGCTTAGCCCTGGATGGGGCCCTTTCCTATGGCTACACCTTC	CASSLALDGALSYGYTF
NA	TRBV10-3	TRBD2	TRBJ2-1	TGTGCCATCAGTGACGGAGCGGGAGGGCCTAATGAGCAGTTCTTC	CAISDGAGGPNEQFF
many	TRBV6-2/TRBV6-3	NA	TRBJ2-1	TGTGCCAGCAGTCGCGGGGCCTGGGAGCAGTTCTTC	CASSRGAWEQFF
NA	TRBV7-2	NA	TRBJ1-1	TGTGCCAGCAGCTCTCCACAGCGGGGGAGGGGGAACACTGAAGCTTTCTTT	CASSSPQRGRGNTEAFF
NA	TRBV28	TRBD2	TRBJ2-7	TGTGCCAGCATTCAAGGCGGGAGAGAGACCTACGAGCAGTACTTC	CASIQGGRETYEQYF
NA	TRBV6-6	NA	TRBJ2-7	TGTGCCAGCAGTTACTCGCCCAGGGGCTACGAGCAGTACTTC	CASSYSPRGYEQYF
NA	TRBV14	NA	TRBJ2-1	TGTGCCAGCAGCCAAGGGTGGCAGAATGAGCAGTTCTTC	CASSQGWQNEQFF
few	TRBV27	NA	TRBJ2-1	TGTGCCAGCGGAACATACAATGAGCAGTTCTTC	CASGTYNEQFF
many	TRBV25-1	NA	TRBJ2-5	TGTGCCAGCAGTGAAAGGGTCCAGGAGACCCAGTACTTC	CASSERVQETQYF
NA	TRBV7-3	NA	TRBJ2-5	TGTGCCAGCAGCCGACTATTGGGGGAGACCCAGTACTTC	CASSRLLGETQYF
once	TRBV6-4	TRBD1	TRBJ1-2	TGTGCCAGCAGTGACTCGAAGGGACAGGGTGCGCGCTACACCTTC	CASSDSKGQGARYTF
NA	TRBV20-1	TRBD1	TRBJ1-2	TGCAGTGCTTATAATCCGGGACAGGGGCCCGAGTATGGCTACACCTTC	CSAYNPGQGPEYGYTF
NA	TRBV20-1	TRBD1	TRBJ1-2	TGCAGTGCACAAAGGACAGGCGCCGATAACTATGGCTACACCTTC	CSAQRTGADNYGYTF
NA	TRBV5-6	TRBD1	TRBJ2-7	TGTGCCAGCAGCCCTAGGGTGAGGAGGACAGGGGCCTACGAGCAGTACTTC	CASSPRVRRTGAYEQYF
few	TRBV7-2	NA	TRBJ1-2	TGTGCCAGCAGCTTTAGACAGAGCTATGGCTACACCTTC	CASSFRQSYGYTF
few	TRBV20-1	TRBD2	TRBJ2-1	TGCAGTGCAAGACCCTTTGCGGGAGTTAATGAGCAGTTCTTC	CSARPFAGVNEQFF